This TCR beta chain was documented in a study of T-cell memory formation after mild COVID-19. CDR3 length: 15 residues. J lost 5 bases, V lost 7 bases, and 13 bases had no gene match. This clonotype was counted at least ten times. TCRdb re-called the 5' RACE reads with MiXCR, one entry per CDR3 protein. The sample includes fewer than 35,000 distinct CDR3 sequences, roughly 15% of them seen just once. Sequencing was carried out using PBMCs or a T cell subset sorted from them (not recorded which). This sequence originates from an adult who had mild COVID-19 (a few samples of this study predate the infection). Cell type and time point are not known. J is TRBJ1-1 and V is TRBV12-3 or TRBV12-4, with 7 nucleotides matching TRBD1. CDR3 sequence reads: CASTTPRGGGTEAFF. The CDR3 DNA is TGTGCCAGCACCACTCCCAGGGGGGGAGGAACTGAAGCTTTCTTT.